The source of this T cell receptor (beta chain) is a study of post-analysis software for immune sequencing data. Study findings and constraints: Five or six TRBV segments were significantly more frequent in patients than in controls. TRBV5-6, TRBV5-1 and TRBV20-1 were among these segments. Strong same-batch co-clustering of samples appeared with F measure clustering. There was significantly lower normalized Chao1 diversity in multiple sclerosis patients than in controls.

In regard to this clonotype: As yet, its antigen is unknown.

The V and J ends lost 3 bases and 4 bases respectively, with 19 bases between them. The CDR3 has 16 amino acids. Germline V lookup: CDR1 MNHEY, CDR2 SMNVEV (reference sequence). Built from TCR beta cDNA, the libraries had unique molecular identifiers in them. cDNA molecules numbering roughly 0.5 million came from approximately 0.91 to 9.4 million T cells. TCRdb independently ran MiXCR on the PCR reads; one entry per CDR3 protein. The sample records fewer than 600,000 distinct CDR3 sequences, roughly 45% being singletons. The rearrangement joins TRBV27 to TRBJ2-7, with unresolved D. This clonotype was sampled from a girl aged 10-17 years with multiple sclerosis. Sequenced material: blood. CDR3 sequence: CASSFGSRLLEYEQYF. CDR3 in DNA: TGTGCCAGCAGTTTCGGCTCGCGGCTACTTGAATACGAGCAGTACTTC.